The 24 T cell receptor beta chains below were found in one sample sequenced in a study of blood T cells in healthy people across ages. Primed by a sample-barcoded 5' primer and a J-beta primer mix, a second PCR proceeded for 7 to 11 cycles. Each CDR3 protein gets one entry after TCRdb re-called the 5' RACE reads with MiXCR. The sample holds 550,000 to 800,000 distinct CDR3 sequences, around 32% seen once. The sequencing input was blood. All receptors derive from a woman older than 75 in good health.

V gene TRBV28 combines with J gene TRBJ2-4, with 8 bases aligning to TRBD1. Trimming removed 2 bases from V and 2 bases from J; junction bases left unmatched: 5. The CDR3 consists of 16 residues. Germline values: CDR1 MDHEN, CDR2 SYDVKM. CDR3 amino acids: CASSLMGDRSKNIQYF. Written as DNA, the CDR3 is TGTGCCAGCAGTTTAATGGGGGACAGGTCCAAAAACATTCAGTACTTC.

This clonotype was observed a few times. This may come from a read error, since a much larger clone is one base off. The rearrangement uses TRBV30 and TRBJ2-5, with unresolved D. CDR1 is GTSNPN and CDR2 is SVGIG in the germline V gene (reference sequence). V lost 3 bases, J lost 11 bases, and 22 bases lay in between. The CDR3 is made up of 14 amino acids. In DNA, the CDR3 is TGTGCCTGGAGGGCCAGGAACACGGCGAGTGAGCAGTACTTC. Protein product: CAWRARNTASEQYF.

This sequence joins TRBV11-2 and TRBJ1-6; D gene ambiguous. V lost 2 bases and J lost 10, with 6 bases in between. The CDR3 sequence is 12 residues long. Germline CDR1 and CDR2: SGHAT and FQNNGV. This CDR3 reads CASSLTLSPLHF. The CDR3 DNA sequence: TGTGCCAGCAGCTTAACCCTGTCACCCCTCCACTTT. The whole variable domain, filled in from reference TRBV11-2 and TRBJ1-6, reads EAGVAQSPRYKIIEKRQSVAFWCNPISGHATLYWYQQILGQGPKLLIQFQNNGVVDDSQLPKDRFSAERLKGVDSTLKIQPAKLEDSAVYLCASSLTLSPLHFGNGTRLTVT.

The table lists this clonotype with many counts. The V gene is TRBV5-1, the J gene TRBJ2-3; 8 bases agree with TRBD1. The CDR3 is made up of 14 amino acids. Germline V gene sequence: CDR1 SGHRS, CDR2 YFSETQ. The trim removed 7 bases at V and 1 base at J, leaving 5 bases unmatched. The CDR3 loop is CASEAGGGTDTQYF. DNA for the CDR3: TGCGCCAGCGAAGCAGGGGGCGGCACAGATACGCAGTATTTT. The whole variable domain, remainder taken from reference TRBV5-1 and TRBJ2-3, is KAGVTQTPRYLIKTRGQQVTLSCSPISGHRSVSWYQQTPGQGLQFLFEYFSETQRNKGNFPGRFSGRQFSNSRSEMNVSTLELGDSALYLCASEAGGGTDTQYFGPGTRLTVL.

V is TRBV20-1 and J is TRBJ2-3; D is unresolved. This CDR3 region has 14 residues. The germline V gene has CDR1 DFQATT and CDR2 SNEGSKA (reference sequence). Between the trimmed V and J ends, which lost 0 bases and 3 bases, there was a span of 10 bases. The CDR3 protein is CSARDLAATDTQYF. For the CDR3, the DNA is TGCAGTGCTAGAGATCTGGCAGCTACAGATACGCAGTATTTT.

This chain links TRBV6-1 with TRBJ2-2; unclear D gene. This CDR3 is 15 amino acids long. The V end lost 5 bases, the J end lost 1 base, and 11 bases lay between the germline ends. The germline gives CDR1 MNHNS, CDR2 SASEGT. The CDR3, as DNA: TGTGCCAGCAGTCCGGACGCTCTGAACACCGGGGAGCTGTTTTTT. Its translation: CASSPDALNTGELFF.

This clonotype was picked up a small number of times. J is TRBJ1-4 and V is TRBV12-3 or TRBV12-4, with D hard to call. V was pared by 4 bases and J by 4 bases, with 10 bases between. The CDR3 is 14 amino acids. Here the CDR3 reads CASSSVVGNEKLFF. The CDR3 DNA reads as TGTGCCAGCAGTTCGGTGGTGGGTAATGAAAAACTGTTTTTT.

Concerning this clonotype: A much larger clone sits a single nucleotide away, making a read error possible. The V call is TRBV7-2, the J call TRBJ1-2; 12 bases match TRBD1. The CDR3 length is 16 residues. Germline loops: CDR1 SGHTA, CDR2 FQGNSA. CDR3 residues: CVSSPGTGGAGYGYTF. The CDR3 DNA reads TGTGTCAGCAGCCCAGGGACAGGGGGCGCAGGGTATGGCTACACCTTC.

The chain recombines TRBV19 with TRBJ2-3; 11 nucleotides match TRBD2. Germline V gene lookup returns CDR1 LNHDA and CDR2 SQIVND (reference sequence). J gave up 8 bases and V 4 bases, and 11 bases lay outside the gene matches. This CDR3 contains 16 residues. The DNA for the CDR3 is TGTGCCAGTAGTACGGGGACTAGCGGACAAGCGGGTACGCAGTATTTT. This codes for CASSTGTSGQAGTQYF.

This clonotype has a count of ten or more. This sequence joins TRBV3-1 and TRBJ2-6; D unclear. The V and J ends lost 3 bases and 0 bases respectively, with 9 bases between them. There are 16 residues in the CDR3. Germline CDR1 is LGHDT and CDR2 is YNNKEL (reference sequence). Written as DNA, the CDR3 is TGTGCCAGCAGCCAGGGGTGGAGCTCTGGGGCCAACGTCCTGACTTTC. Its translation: CASSQGWSSGANVLTF. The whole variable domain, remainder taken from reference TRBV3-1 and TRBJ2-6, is DTAVSQTPKYLVTQMGNDKSIKCEQNLGHDTMYWYKQDSKKFLKIMFSYNNKELIINETVPNRFSPKSPDKAHLNLHINSLELGDSAVYFCASSQGWSSGANVLTFGAGSRLTVL.

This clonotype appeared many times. CDR3 nucleotide sequence: TGTGCCAGCAGCTCAGGCCTAACTGGTGAGGACATTCAGTACTTC. Amino acid sequence: CASSSGLTGEDIQYF. The rearrangement links TRBV6-6 to TRBJ2-4; no clear D. The CDR3 runs 15 residues. The V end lost 6 bases, the J end lost 8 bases, and 20 bases lay between the germline ends. Germline CDR1 reads MNHNY; CDR2 reads SVGAGI (reference sequence).

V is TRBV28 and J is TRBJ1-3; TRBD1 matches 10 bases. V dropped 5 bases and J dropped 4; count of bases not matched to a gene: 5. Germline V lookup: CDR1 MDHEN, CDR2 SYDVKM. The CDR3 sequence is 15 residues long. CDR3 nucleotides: TGTGCCAGCAGTCGGGACAGGGGAAACGGAAACACCATATATTTT. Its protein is CASSRDRGNGNTIYF.

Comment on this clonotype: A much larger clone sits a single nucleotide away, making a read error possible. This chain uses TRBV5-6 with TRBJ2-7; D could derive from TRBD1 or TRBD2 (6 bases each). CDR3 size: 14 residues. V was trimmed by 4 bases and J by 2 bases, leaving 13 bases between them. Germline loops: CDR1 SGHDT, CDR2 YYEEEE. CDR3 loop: CASSPRGDTYEQYF. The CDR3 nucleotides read TGTGCCAGCAGCCCGAGGGGGGACACCTACGAGCAGTACTTC.

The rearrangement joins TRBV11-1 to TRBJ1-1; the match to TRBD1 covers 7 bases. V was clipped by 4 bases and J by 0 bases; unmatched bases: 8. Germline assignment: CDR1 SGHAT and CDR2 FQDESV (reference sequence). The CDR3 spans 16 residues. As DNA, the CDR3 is TGTGCCAGCAGCTCGACAGGGTTAGGAATGAACACTGAAGCTTTCTTT. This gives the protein CASSSTGLGMNTEAFF.

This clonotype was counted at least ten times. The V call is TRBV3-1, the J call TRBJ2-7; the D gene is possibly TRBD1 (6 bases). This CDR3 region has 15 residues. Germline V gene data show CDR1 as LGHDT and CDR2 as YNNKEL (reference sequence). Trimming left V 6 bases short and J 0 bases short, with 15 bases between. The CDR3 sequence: CASRPTGPSSYEQYF. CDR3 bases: TGTGCCAGCAGGCCCACAGGGCCAAGCTCCTACGAGCAGTACTTC.

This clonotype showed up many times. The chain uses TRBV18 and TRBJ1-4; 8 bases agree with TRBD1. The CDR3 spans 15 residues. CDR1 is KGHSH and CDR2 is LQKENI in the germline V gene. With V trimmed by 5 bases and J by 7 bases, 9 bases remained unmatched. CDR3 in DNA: TGTGCCAGCTCAGCAGCAGCGGACAGGGCTGAAAAACTGTTTTTT. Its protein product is CASSAAADRAEKLFF.

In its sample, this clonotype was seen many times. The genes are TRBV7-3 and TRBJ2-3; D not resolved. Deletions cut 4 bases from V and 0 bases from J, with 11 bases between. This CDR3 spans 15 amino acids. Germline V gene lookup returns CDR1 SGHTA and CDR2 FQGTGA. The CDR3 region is CASSSSTSSTDTQYF. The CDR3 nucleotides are TGTGCCAGCAGCTCATCGACATCAAGCACAGATACGCAGTATTTT. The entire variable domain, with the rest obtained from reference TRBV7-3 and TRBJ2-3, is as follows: GAGVSQTPSNKVTEKGKYVELRCDPISGHTALYWYRQSLGQGPEFLIYFQGTGAADDSGLPNDRFFAVRPEGSVSTLKIQRTERGDSAVYLCASSSSTSSTDTQYFGPGTRLTVL.

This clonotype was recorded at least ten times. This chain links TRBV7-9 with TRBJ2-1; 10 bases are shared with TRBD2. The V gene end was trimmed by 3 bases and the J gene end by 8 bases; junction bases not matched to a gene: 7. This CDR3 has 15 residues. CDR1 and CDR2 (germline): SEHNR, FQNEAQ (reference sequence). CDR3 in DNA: TGTGCCAGCAGCTTTCTAGCGGGGGCTGGGGATGAGCAGTTCTTC. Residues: CASSFLAGAGDEQFF.

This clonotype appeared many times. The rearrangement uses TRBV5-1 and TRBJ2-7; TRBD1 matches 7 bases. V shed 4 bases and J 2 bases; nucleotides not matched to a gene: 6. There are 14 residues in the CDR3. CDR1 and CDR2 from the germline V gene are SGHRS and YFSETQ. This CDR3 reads CASSPGQVTYEQYF. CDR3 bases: TGCGCCAGCAGCCCAGGACAGGTCACCTACGAGCAGTACTTC.

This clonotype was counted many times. CDR3 sequence (DNA): TGTGCCAGCAGCCAAGATCGACTAGCGGGTCGAGATACGCAGTATTTT. It encodes CASSQDRLAGRDTQYF. The chain uses TRBV3-1 and TRBJ2-3, with 10 nucleotides matching TRBD2. The CDR3 is 16 amino acids. Germline V CDR1 and CDR2: LGHDT, YNNKEL (reference sequence). J lost 5 bases, V lost 0 bases, and 5 bases had no gene match.

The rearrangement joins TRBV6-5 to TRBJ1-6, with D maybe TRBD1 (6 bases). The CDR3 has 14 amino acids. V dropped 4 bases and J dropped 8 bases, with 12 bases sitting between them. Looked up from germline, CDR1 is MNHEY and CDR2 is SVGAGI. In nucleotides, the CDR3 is TGTGCCAGCAGTTCGACCAAGGGGGATTCACCCCTCCACTTT. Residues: CASSSTKGDSPLHF.

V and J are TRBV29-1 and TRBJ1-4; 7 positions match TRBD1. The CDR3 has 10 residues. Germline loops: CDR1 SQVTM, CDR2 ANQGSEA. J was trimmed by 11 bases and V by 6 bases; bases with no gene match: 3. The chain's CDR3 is CSVIQGKLFF. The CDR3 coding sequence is TGCAGCGTCATACAGGGGAAACTGTTTTTT.

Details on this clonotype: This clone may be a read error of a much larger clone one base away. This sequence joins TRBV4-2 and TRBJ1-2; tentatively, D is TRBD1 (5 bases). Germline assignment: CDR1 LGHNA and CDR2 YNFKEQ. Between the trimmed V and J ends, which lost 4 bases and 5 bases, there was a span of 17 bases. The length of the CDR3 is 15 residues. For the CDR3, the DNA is TGTGCCAGCAGCCGAGATACCGACAGAAGATATGGCTACACCTTC. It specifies CASSRDTDRRYGYTF.

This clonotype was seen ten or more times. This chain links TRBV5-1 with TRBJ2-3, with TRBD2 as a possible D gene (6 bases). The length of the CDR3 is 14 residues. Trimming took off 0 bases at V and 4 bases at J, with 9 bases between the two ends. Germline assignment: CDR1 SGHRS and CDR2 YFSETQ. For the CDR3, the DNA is TGCGCCAGCAGCTTGGTAAGGAGGGCAGATACGCAGTATTTT. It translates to CASSLVRRADTQYF.